This T cell receptor beta chain derives from a study of OX40 agonist ivuxolimab in advanced cancers. The CDR3 has 15 amino acids. Germline loops: CDR1 SGHNT, CDR2 YYREEE (reference sequence). V dropped 1 base and J dropped 0 bases, with 9 bases sitting between them. Profiling relied on immunoSEQ multiplex PCR, and the TCRdb table lists in-frame clones only, not all of them. The sample has some 83,000 clones; roughly nine tenths are singletons. This clone was counted a single time. This TCR derives from an adult with an advanced solid tumor such as melanoma, head and neck, liver or kidney cancer. Sequenced here: CD4+ or CD8+ T cells sorted from blood, sampled in a trial of the OX40 agonist ivuxolimab. The rearrangement uses TRBV5-4 and TRBJ2-3; the D is unclear. This CDR3 is CASSLSQISTDTQYF. The CDR3 DNA is TGTGCCAGCAGCTTGAGTCAGATTAGCACAGATACGCAGTATTTT.